The clone carrying this T cell receptor beta chain was found a few times. This sample was included in a study of shared T cell receptors in the human thymus. The protocol was immunoSEQ multiplex PCR, while the TCRdb copy is restricted to in-frame clones and leaves out a portion. The data contain approximately 660,000 clones, roughly 90% of them singletons. This CDR3 is built from 14 residues. Trimming stripped 3 bases from V and 2 bases from J, with 9 bases between. CDR1 and CDR2 from the germline V gene are MGHRA and YSYEKL. A further study also used this sample, focusing on human thymus T cells. That study reports: Obtained as resections during corrective heart surgery, the thymus tissue was then studied.

This sequence joins TRBV4-1 and TRBJ2-3; D is possibly TRBD2 (5 bases). Source material: thymocytes. The TCR comes from a boy under two years old with a congenital heart defect. CDR3 sequence reads: CASSHAAATDTQYF. Written as DNA, the CDR3 is TGCGCCAGCAGCCATGCAGCGGCCACAGATACGCAGTATTTT.